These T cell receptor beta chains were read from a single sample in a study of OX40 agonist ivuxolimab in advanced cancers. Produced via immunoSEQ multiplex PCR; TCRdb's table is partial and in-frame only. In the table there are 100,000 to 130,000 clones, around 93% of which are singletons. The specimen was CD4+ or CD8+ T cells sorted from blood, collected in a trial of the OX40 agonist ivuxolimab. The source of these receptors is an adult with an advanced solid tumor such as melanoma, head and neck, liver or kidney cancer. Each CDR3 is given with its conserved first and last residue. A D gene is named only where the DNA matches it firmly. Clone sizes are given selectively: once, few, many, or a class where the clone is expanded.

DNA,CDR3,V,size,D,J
TGTGCCATCAGTGAAGCAGGCGGCGAGCAGTACTTC,CAISEAGGEQYF,TRBV10-3,.,.,TRBJ2-7
TGTGCCAGCAGCCGGAGACCGGGACTAGCGGGGGGTACGAACACCGGGGAGCTGTTTTTT,CASSRRPGLAGGTNTGELFF,TRBV7-3,once,TRBD2,TRBJ2-2
TGTGCCAGCATAGGAAAGTTCTTC,CASIGKFF,TRBV21-1,few,.,TRBJ2-1
TGCGCCAGCAGAAACGACAGGGCCTCTGAAGCTTTCTTT,CASRNDRASEAFF,TRBV10-1,.,TRBD1,TRBJ1-1
TGCGCCAGCAGCCAGGCCCGGACAGGGGGATACCAAGAGACCCAGTACTTC,CASSQARTGGYQETQYF,TRBV4-1,.,TRBD1,TRBJ2-5
TGTGCCAGCAGCGCGGACAGGGGGGACAATGAGCAGTTCTTC,CASSADRGDNEQFF,TRBV11-3,.,TRBD1,TRBJ2-1
TGTGCCAGCAGTCTTTTCTTAGGAGATGAGCAGTTCTTC,CASSLFLGDEQFF,TRBV28,.,.,TRBJ2-1
TGTGCCAGCAGAACCTCAGGGTATCGCGGCTACACCTTC,CASRTSGYRGYTF,TRBV27,few,.,TRBJ1-2
TGTGCCAGCAGTATACGAGAAGCCTATGGCTACACCTTC,CASSIREAYGYTF,TRBV28,.,.,TRBJ1-2
TGTGCCAGTAGTATAGTTGGGGACCCAGCTAACTATGGCTACACCTTC,CASSIVGDPANYGYTF,TRBV19,.,.,TRBJ1-2
TGTGCCAGTAGTATAAGACGGACTAGCGGGGGCCTGCAAGAGACCCAGTACTTC,CASSIRRTSGGLQETQYF,TRBV19,.,TRBD2,TRBJ2-5